This is a list of T cell receptor beta chains from one sample in a study of blood T cells in healthy people across ages. Each CDR3 protein gets one entry after TCRdb re-called the 5' RACE reads with MiXCR. Here the sample spans about 830,000 distinct CDR3 sequences, under 80% being singletons. Material for sequencing was blood. These receptors were taken from a young man in good health. The CDR3 runs from the conserved cysteine through the conserved F or W. D genes are given only for firm matches. Clone size is not always given. Where it is, it says once, few, many or a class for expanded clones.

>.|TRBJ1-5|.|TRBV6-6
CASNWDPGAGQPQHF
TGTGCCAGCAATTGGGACCCAGGGGCGGGACAGCCCCAGCATTTT
>.|TRBJ2-2|.|TRBV6-1
CAIPGGTGELFF
TGTGCCATTCCGGGTGGGACCGGGGAGCTGTTTTTT
>.|TRBJ1-1|.|TRBV29-1
CSVVSRNTEAFF
TGCAGCGTTGTGAGCAGGAACACTGAAGCTTTCTTT
>.|TRBJ2-7|.|TRBV27
CASSLYGQGNEQYF
TGTGCCAGCAGTTTATATGGGCAGGGGAACGAGCAGTACTTC
>once|TRBJ1-5|TRBD1|TRBV29-1
CSVEWRGQASNQPQHF
TGCAGCGTTGAATGGAGAGGACAGGCGAGCAATCAGCCCCAGCATTTT
>.|TRBJ2-1|.|TRBV24-1
CATSDPQGGGLPFF
TGTGCCACCAGTGATCCCCAAGGGGGGGGGCTACCGTTCTTC
>few|TRBJ2-5|TRBD1|TRBV12-3/TRBV12-4
CASSFQGAPSEQYF
TGTGCCAGCAGTTTTCAGGGGGCCCCGTCAGAGCAGTACTTC
>.|TRBJ1-2|TRBD1|TRBV7-9
CASSIATGGTINYGYTF
TGTGCCAGCAGCATAGCGACAGGGGGAACTATTAACTATGGCTACACCTTC
>few|TRBJ2-1|.|TRBV20-1
CSVSPGLPSEQFF
TGCAGTGTTAGCCCGGGACTCCCCTCCGAGCAGTTCTTC
>few|TRBJ2-1|.|TRBV7-9
CASSLAGFSYNEQFF
TGTGCCAGCAGCTTAGCGGGGTTCTCCTACAATGAGCAGTTCTTC
>.|TRBJ1-1|TRBD1|TRBV29-1
CSADRVRTEAFF
TGCAGCGCCGACAGGGTGAGGACTGAAGCTTTCTTT
>.|TRBJ2-7|.|TRBV20-1
CSARNQNEQYF
TGCAGTGCTAGGAATCAGAACGAGCAGTACTTC
>.|TRBJ1-1|.|TRBV15
CATSRGGLLGNTEAFF
TGTGCCACCAGCAGGGGCGGGCTCCTCGGGAACACTGAAGCTTTCTTT
>.|TRBJ2-1|.|TRBV6-6
CASSFRGHEQFF
TGTGCCAGCAGTTTCAGGGGCCATGAGCAGTTCTTC
>.|TRBJ2-6|TRBD1|TRBV7-3
CASSSDRASNVLTF
TGTGCCAGCAGCTCGGACAGGGCGTCCAACGTCCTGACTTTC
>.|TRBJ1-5|TRBD1|TRBV12-3/TRBV12-4
CASSTQGADQPQHF
TGTGCCAGCAGTACACAGGGGGCTGATCAGCCCCAGCATTTT
>.|TRBJ2-7|.|TRBV4-2
CASSQGFLGKGSYEQYF
TGTGCCAGCAGCCAAGGGTTCTTAGGGAAGGGCTCCTACGAGCAGTACTTC
>.|TRBJ2-7|.|TRBV28
CASKRTNFYEQYF
TGTGCCAGCAAAAGGACAAATTTCTACGAGCAGTACTTC
>.|TRBJ2-2|.|TRBV3-1
CASSQASRTGELFF
TGTGCCAGCAGCCAAGCTAGTCGCACCGGGGAGCTGTTTTTT
>.|TRBJ2-1|TRBD2|TRBV5-1
CASSLAPGTSGYNEQFF
TGCGCCAGCAGCCTCGCCCCCGGGACTAGCGGTTACAATGAGCAGTTCTTC
>.|TRBJ2-3|TRBD2|TRBV9
CASSVGGGPTDTQYF
TGTGCCAGCAGCGTAGGGGGAGGGCCCACAGATACGCAGTATTTT
>.|TRBJ2-3|TRBD1|TRBV19
CASSTGQGNTDTQYF
TGTGCCAGTAGTACCGGACAGGGGAACACAGATACGCAGTATTTT
>once|TRBJ2-7|TRBD1|TRBV7-8
CASSRVGTGGQGLRSEQYF
TGTGCCAGCAGCCGCGTGGGCACAGGGGGCCAAGGCTTACGAAGCGAGCAGTACTTC
>.|TRBJ2-5|TRBD2|TRBV7-3
CASSPQRGGLDEQYF
TGTGCCAGCAGCCCTCAGCGGGGGGGCTTGGATGAGCAGTACTTC
>.|TRBJ2-3|.|TRBV5-1
CASRMDGRDTQYF
TGCGCCAGCAGGATGGACGGACGGGATACGCAGTATTTT
>.|TRBJ1-1|.|TRBV6-2/TRBV6-3
CASSLISGEMNTEAFF
TGTGCCAGCAGTCTAATCTCAGGGGAAATGAACACTGAAGCTTTCTTT
>.|TRBJ2-1|TRBD1|TRBV5-8
CASSYRPGQDRTEFF
TGTGCCAGCAGCTATCGCCCGGGACAGGATCGTACTGAGTTCTTC
>.|TRBJ1-6|.|TRBV20-1
CSAPRTPNSPLHF
TGCAGTGCCCCCCGGACACCCAATTCACCCCTCCACTTT
>.|TRBJ2-2|TRBD1|TRBV12-3/TRBV12-4
CASSPDRGGSTGELFF
TGTGCCAGCAGCCCGGACAGGGGCGGTAGCACCGGGGAGCTGTTTTTT
>many|TRBJ2-7|TRBD1|TRBV27
CASSFSAGGTGEQYF
TGTGCCAGCAGTTTCTCAGCAGGGGGAACGGGCGAGCAGTACTTC
>.|TRBJ1-4|.|TRBV9
CASSGSHDEKLFF
TGTGCCAGCAGCGGAAGTCACGATGAAAAACTGTTTTTT
>.|TRBJ2-7|.|TRBV3-1
CASSQVREIAYEQYF
TGTGCCAGCAGCCAAGTCCGGGAGATTGCCTACGAGCAGTACTTC
>.|TRBJ2-1|TRBD1|TRBV5-1
CASSYEQGIDEQFF
TGCGCCAGCAGCTACGAACAGGGGATTGATGAGCAGTTCTTC
>.|TRBJ2-7|.|TRBV20-1
CSARSLSTQSEQYF
TGCAGTGCCCGGAGCCTCAGCACCCAGAGTGAGCAGTACTTC
>.|TRBJ2-1|.|TRBV4-2
CASSLSLQINEQFF
TGTGCCAGCAGCCTGAGTTTGCAGATAAATGAGCAGTTCTTC
>.|TRBJ1-5|TRBD1|TRBV28
CASRLVAGGVNQPQHF
TGTGCCAGCAGACTAGTTGCAGGGGGCGTAAATCAGCCCCAGCATTTT
>few|TRBJ2-1|TRBD1|TRBV6-2/TRBV6-3
CASSYSTGVIYNEQFF
TGTGCCAGCAGTTACTCGACAGGGGTGATTTACAATGAGCAGTTCTTC
>.|TRBJ2-7|.|TRBV20-1
CSAKRQGAGTSANYEQYF
TGCAGCGCTAAAAGACAGGGGGCTGGGACTAGCGCCAACTACGAGCAGTACTTC
>few|TRBJ2-1|TRBD2|TRBV12-3/TRBV12-4
CASSAASGGAFSEQFF
TGTGCCAGCAGTGCCGCTAGCGGGGGGGCTTTCAGTGAGCAGTTCTTC
>.|TRBJ2-1|TRBD2|TRBV7-8
CASSSAAGGGTYNEQFF
TGTGCCAGCAGCTCCGCGGCCGGGGGGGGGACCTACAATGAGCAGTTCTTC
>few|TRBJ2-1|.|TRBV29-1
CSVEPTGTREQFF
TGCAGCGTTGAACCGACCGGGACGCGGGAGCAGTTCTTC
>.|TRBJ2-5|TRBD2|TRBV5-1
CASSQGTSGTGTQYF
TGCGCCAGCAGCCAAGGGACTAGCGGAACCGGGACCCAGTACTTC
>.|TRBJ1-2|TRBD1|TRBV3-1
CASSQDLATGVPGYTF
TGTGCCAGCAGCCAAGATTTAGCGACAGGGGTTCCTGGCTACACCTTC
>.|TRBJ1-5|TRBD1|TRBV24-1
CATAPGTADSNQPQHF
TGTGCCACCGCACCGGGGACAGCCGATAGCAATCAGCCCCAGCATTTT
>.|TRBJ1-2|.|TRBV10-3
CAISEGGERYGYTF
TGTGCCATCAGCGAGGGGGGGGAGAGGTATGGCTACACCTTC
>.|TRBJ1-6|.|TRBV28
CASSSGTGGSRSSPLHF
TGTGCCAGCAGTTCCGGGACTGGGGGCTCAAGGAGTTCACCCCTCCACTTT
>.|TRBJ2-5|.|TRBV4-3
CASSEITEGGPYIGKQYF
TGCGCCAGCAGCGAAATTACCGAAGGGGGGCCCTATATAGGAAAGCAGTACTTC
>few|TRBJ2-3|TRBD2|TRBV25-1
CASSRMAGGYTDTQYF
TGTGCCAGCAGTCGGATGGCGGGGGGGTACACAGATACGCAGTATTTT
>.|TRBJ2-4|TRBD2|TRBV6-2/TRBV6-3
CASRPGTSGANIQYF
TGTGCCAGCAGGCCCGGGACTAGCGGGGCAAACATTCAGTACTTC
>.|TRBJ2-5|.|TRBV3-1
CASSQNPGRNQETQYF
TGTGCCAGCAGCCAAAATCCGGGACGGAACCAAGAGACCCAGTACTTC
>.|TRBJ2-5|.|TRBV10-3
CAITGPRAPETQYF
TGTGCCATAACGGGACCCAGGGCCCCAGAGACCCAGTACTTC